This T cell receptor (beta chain) stems from a study of blood T cell repertoires in COVID-19. This clone showed up just once. The CDR3 has 16 amino acids. Per the germline V gene, CDR1 is LGHNT and CDR2 is FRNRAP. Trimming took off 5 bases at V and 0 bases at J, with 14 bases between the two ends. Data came from immunoSEQ multiplex PCR; TCRdb stores just in-frame clones and leaves some out. The repertoire holds about 42,000 clones, 70% to 90% seen once, with approximately 12% in the top ten. This clonotype was obtained from a human donor in a cohort sampled during active COVID-19. V gene TRBV12-5 combines with J gene TRBJ1-5; a possible D gene is TRBD1 (6 bases). Sequences were obtained from peripheral blood. Here the CDR3 DNA reads TGTGCTAGTGGTCCGGAACAGGGTTATAGCAATCAGCCCCAGCATTTT. Protein: CASGPEQGYSNQPQHF. Filled out from reference TRBV12-5 and TRBJ1-5, the complete variable domain reads DARVTQTPRHKVTEMGQEVTMRCQPILGHNTVFWYRQTMMQGLELLAYFRNRAPLDDSGMPKDRFSAEMPDATLATLKIQPSEPRDSAVYFCASGPEQGYSNQPQHFGDGTRLSIL.